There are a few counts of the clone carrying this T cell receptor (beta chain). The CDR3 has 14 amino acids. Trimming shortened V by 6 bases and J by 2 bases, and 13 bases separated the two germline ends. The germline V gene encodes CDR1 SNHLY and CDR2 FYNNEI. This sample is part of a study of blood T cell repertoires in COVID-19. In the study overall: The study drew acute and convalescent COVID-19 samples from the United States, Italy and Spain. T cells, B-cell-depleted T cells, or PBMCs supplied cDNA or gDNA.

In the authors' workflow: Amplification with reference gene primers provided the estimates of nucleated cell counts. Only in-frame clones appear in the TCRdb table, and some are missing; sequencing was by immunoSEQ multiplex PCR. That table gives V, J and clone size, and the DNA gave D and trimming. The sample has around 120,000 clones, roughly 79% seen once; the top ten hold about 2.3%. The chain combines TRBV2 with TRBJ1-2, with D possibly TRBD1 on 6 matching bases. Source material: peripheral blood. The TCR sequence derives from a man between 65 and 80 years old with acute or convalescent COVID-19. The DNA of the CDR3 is TGTGCCAGCAGGCAACAGGGTTTCAACTATGGCTACACCTTC. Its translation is CASRQQGFNYGYTF.